This T cell receptor (beta chain) was observed in a study of shared clonotypes between healthy human individuals. Study-level background: Donor ages ranged 18 to 49 years: a couple of women, a few men.

For this clone: What it binds is not known.

The CDR3 runs to 13 residues. Per the germline V gene, CDR1 is MDHEN and CDR2 is SYDVKM. The V end was cut by 10 bases, the J end by 1 base, with 12 bases between. Clones were sequenced by immunoSEQ multiplex PCR, and TCRdb holds only the in-frame ones, with some missing. The sample contains some 2,000,000 clones, approximately 94% of which appear only once. Points from the study as a whole: Measured sharing among donors was expected to vary with sequencing depth. Against clonotypes common to all four donors, non-shared ones had lower generation probabilities.

Naive CD8 cells comprised CD45RO-negative, CCR7-positively selected cells, excluding terminally differentiated effector memory CD45RA+ cells. Input material: naive CD8+ T cells sorted from blood. This receptor was taken from a man younger than 35 in good health. J is TRBJ2-3 and V is TRBV28; D remains ambiguous. The CDR3 bases are TGTGCCACTACGGCATGGGGCACAGATACGCAGTATTTT. Protein: CATTAWGTDTQYF.